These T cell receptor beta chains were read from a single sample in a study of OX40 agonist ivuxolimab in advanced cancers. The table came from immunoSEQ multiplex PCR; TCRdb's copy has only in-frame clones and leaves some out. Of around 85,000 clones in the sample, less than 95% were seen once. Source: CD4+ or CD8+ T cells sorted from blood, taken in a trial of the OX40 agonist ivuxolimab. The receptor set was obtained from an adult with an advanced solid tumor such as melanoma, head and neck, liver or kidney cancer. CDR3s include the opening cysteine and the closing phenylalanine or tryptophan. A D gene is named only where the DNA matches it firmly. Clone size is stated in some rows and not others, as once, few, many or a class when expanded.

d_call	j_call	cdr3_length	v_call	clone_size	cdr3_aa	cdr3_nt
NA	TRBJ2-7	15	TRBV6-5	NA	CASSYSVGKTYEQYF	TGTGCCAGCAGTTACTCCGTGGGTAAGACCTACGAGCAGTACTTC
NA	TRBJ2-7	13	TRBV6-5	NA	CASRGGMVNEQYF	TGTGCCAGCAGAGGCGGGATGGTAAACGAGCAGTACTTC
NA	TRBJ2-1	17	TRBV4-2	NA	CASSQESGTLGADEQFF	TGTGCCAGCAGCCAAGAATCCGGGACTCTGGGGGCGGATGAGCAGTTCTTC
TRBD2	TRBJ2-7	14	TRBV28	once	CASSLQSGIYEQYF	TGTGCCAGCAGTTTACAGAGCGGGATCTACGAGCAGTACTTC
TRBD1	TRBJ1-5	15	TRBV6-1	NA	CASLWDRDSNQPQHF	TGTGCCAGCTTGTGGGACAGAGATAGCAATCAGCCCCAGCATTTT
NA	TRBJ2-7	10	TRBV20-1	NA	CSARTDEQYF	TGCAGTGCTCGGACGGACGAGCAGTACTTC
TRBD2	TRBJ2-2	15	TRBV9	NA	CASSAGGTSSGELFF	TGTGCCAGCAGCGCCGGGGGGACTAGCTCCGGGGAGCTGTTTTTT
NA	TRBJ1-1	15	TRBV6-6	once	CASSPSRGAGTEAFF	TGTGCCAGCAGTCCATCGCGGGGGGCTGGGACTGAAGCTTTCTTT
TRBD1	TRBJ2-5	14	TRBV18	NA	CASSLRTGGETQYF	TGTGCCAGCTCACTCAGGACAGGGGGAGAGACCCAGTACTTC
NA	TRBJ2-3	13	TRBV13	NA	CASSFRQTDTQYF	TGTGCCAGCAGTTTCCGACAGACAGATACGCAGTATTTT
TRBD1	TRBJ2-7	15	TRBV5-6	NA	CASSLAPGQGGEQYF	TGTGCCAGCAGCTTGGCGCCGGGACAGGGAGGCGAGCAGTACTTC
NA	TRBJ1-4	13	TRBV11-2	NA	CASSLDRALKLFF	TGTGCCAGCAGCTTAGACAGGGCATTGAAACTGTTTTTT
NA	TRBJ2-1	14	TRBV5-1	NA	CASKVTSSYNEQFF	TGCGCCAGCAAAGTGACTAGCTCCTACAATGAGCAGTTCTTC
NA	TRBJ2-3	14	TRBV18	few	CASSPPTRLDTQYF	TGTGCCAGCTCACCACCGACGAGGCTAGATACGCAGTATTTT
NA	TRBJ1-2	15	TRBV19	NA	CASSMPTVRGDGYTF	TGTGCCAGTAGTATGCCCACGGTCCGTGGTGATGGCTACACCTTC
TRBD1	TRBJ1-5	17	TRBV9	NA	CASSPERTGDSNQPQHF	TGTGCCAGCAGCCCCGAAAGGACAGGCGATAGCAATCAGCCCCAGCATTTT
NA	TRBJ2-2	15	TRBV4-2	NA	CASSQSGGLAGELFF	TGTGCCAGCAGCCAATCAGGGGGGCTGGCCGGGGAGCTGTTTTTT
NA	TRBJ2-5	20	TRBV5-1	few	CASSFGPGQGPRPVWETQYF	NA
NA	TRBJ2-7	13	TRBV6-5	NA	CASRTQGSYEQYF	TGTGCCAGCAGGACACAGGGTTCCTACGAGCAGTACTTC
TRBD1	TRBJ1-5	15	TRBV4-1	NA	CASSQGTGKYQPQHF	TGCGCCAGCAGCCAGGGGACAGGGAAATATCAGCCCCAGCATTTT
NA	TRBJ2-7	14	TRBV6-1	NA	CASSERTRIYEQYF	TGTGCCAGCAGTGAAAGAACCAGAATCTACGAGCAGTACTTC
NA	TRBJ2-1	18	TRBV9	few	CASSVAKGEGVRDNEQFF	TGTGCCAGCAGCGTAGCTAAGGGGGAGGGGGTCAGGGACAATGAGCAGTTCTTC
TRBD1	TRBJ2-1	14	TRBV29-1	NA	CSVARTGTYNEQFF	TGCAGCGTTGCCCGGACAGGTACCTACAATGAGCAGTTCTTC
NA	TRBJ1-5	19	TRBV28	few	CASKDGLGGPGGPNQPQHF	TGTGCCAGCAAGGATGGCCTGGGGGGCCCGGGGGGTCCCAATCAGCCCCAGCATTTT
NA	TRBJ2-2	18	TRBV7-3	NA	CASSPQPAHKLNTGELFF	TGTGCCAGCAGCCCGCAGCCCGCACATAAATTGAACACCGGGGAGCTGTTTTTT
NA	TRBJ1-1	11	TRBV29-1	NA	CSVEGTTAAFF	TGCAGCGTTGAAGGGACCACGGCAGCTTTCTTT
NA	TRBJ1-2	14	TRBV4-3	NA	CASSQDREVGGYTF	TGCGCCAGCAGCCAAGACAGGGAGGTGGGTGGCTACACCTTC
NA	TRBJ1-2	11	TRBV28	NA	CASGRNYGYTF	TGTGCCTCGGGGAGGAACTATGGCTACACCTTC
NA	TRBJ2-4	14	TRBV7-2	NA	CASSFNTGKNIQYF	TGTGCCAGCAGCTTCAATACAGGGAAAAACATTCAGTACTTC
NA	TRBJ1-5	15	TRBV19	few	CATRTSGNSNQPQHF	TGTGCCACTCGAACCTCCGGGAATAGCAATCAGCCCCAGCATTTT
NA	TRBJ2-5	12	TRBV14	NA	CASSRGVETQYF	TGTGCCAGCAGCAGGGGTGTGGAGACCCAGTACTTC
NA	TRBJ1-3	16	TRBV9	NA	CASSADPGTTGNTIYF	TGTGCCAGCAGCGCCGACCCTGGGACCACGGGAAACACCATATATTTT
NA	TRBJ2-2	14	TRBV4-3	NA	CASSQATSTGELFF	TGCGCCAGCAGCCAAGCCACATCCACCGGGGAGCTGTTTTTT
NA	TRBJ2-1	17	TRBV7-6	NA	CASSPRTAGTLYNEQFF	TGTGCCAGCAGCCCCAGGACTGCAGGCACCCTATACAATGAGCAGTTCTTC
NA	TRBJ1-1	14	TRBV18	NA	CASSPEGSGTEAFF	TGTGCCAGCTCACCAGAGGGGTCAGGAACTGAAGCTTTCTTT
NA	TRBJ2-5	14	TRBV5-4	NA	CASSSGRYQETQYF	TGTGCCAGCAGCTCTGGACGGTATCAAGAGACCCAGTACTTC
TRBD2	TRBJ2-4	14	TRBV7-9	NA	CASSPTSGSPIQYF	TGTGCCAGCAGCCCAACTAGCGGGAGTCCCATTCAGTACTTC
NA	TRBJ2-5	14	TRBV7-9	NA	CASSLGDLGETQYF	TGTGCCAGCAGCTTAGGTGATCTTGGAGAGACCCAGTACTTC
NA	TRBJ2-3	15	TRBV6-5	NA	CASSYADPSTDTQYF	TGTGCCAGCAGTTACGCAGACCCTAGCACAGATACGCAGTATTTT
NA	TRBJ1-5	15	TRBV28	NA	CASSPTAAVNQPQHF	TGTGCCAGCAGTCCCACAGCGGCAGTTAATCAGCCCCAGCATTTT
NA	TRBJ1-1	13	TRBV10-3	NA	CAISARGETEAFF	TGTGCCATCAGTGCTCGGGGGGAAACTGAAGCTTTCTTT
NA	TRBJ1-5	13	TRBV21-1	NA	CASSNGENQPQHF	TGTGCCAGCAGCAACGGGGAAAATCAGCCCCAGCATTTT
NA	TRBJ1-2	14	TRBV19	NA	CASSTHEMTGGYTF	TGTGCCAGTAGTACCCACGAGATGACGGGTGGCTACACCTTC
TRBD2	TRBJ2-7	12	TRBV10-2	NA	CASSELAGEQYF	TGCGCCAGCAGTGAACTAGCGGGAGAGCAGTACTTC
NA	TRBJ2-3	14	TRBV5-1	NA	CASSFFPGTDTQYF	TGCGCCAGCAGCTTTTTCCCTGGGACGGATACGCAGTATTTT
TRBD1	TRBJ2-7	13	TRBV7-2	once	CASSYRQGSEQYF	TGTGCCAGCAGCTACCGACAGGGGAGCGAGCAGTACTTC
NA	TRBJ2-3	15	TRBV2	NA	CASSEGGYRTDTQYF	TGTGCCAGCAGTGAGGGTGGGTACCGCACAGATACGCAGTATTTT
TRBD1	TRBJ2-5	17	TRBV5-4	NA	CASSLGGRQGVGETQYF	TGTGCCAGCAGCTTGGGTGGGCGGCAGGGGGTCGGAGAGACCCAGTACTTC
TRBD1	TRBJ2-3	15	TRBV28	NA	CASSLPAGGVDTQYF	TGTGCCAGCAGTTTACCGGCAGGGGGAGTAGATACGCAGTATTTT
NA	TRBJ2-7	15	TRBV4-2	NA	CASSSPSRPTYEQYF	TGTGCCAGCAGCTCGCCTAGTCGGCCCACCTACGAGCAGTACTTC
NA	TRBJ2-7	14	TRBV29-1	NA	CSVVPSQGSRRQYF	TGCAGCGTTGTTCCCTCCCAAGGGAGTAGGCGGCAGTACTTC
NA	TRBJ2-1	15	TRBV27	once	CASSLAGSSYNEQFF	TGTGCCAGCAGTTTAGCGGGTAGCTCCTACAATGAGCAGTTCTTC
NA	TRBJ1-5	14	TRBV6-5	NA	CASSYSENNQPQHF	TGTGCCAGCAGTTACTCGGAAAACAATCAGCCCCAGCATTTT
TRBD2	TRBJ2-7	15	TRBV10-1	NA	CASSDTTSGSYEQYF	TGCGCCAGCAGTGATACGACTAGCGGATCCTACGAGCAGTACTTC
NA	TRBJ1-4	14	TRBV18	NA	CASSLEYLNEKLFF	TGTGCCAGCTCACTGGAATATCTAAATGAAAAACTGTTTTTT
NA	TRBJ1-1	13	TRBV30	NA	CAWSVLQATEAFF	TGTGCCTGGAGTGTACTACAGGCCACTGAAGCTTTCTTT
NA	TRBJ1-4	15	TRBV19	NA	CASSPLTGTNEKLFF	TGTGCCAGTAGTCCCTTGACGGGAACTAATGAAAAACTGTTTTTT
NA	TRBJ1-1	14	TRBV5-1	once	CASSLGQQNTEAFF	TGCGCCAGCAGCTTGGGACAGCAGAACACTGAAGCTTTCTTT
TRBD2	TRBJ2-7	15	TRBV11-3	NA	CASSPGLAGRYEQYF	TGTGCCAGCAGCCCCGGACTAGCGGGACGGTACGAGCAGTACTTC